This passage covers 29 T cell receptor beta chains from one sample sequenced in a study of circulating CD8 cells and anti-PD-1 response in melanoma (TCRdb year 2020). Using a BD FACSAria II cell sorter, four subsets defined by PD-1 and/or TIGIT were sorted from live CD3+CD8+TCRalphabeta+ cells. Sequenced on a NextSeq 500. Starting from approximately 15 ng of total RNA, TCR libraries were made with the QIAseq Immune Repertoire RNA Library Kit, Human TCR Panel. The public reads were reprocessed in TCRdb via fastp at Q25 and MiXCR, keeping in-frame beta chains. Rows matching on CDR3 protein sequence are summarized as one entry with the most common DNA and genes. In this sample the table shows approximately 800 distinct CDR3 sequences, under 14% of which occur a single time. The ten largest account for around three fifths of the sample. Sequenced material: CD8+ T cells from PBMCs, taken at baseline or after one month of anti-PD-1 therapy (not recorded which). The source of these receptors is a human donor with melanoma.

This clonotype rates as medium-sized. The chain uses TRBV6-6 and TRBJ2-1, with TRBD2 identical over 10 bases. Germline trimming cut 6 bases from V and 1 base from J; bases unmatched to any gene: 6. The CDR3 loop spans 16 amino acids. Germline CDR1 is MNHNY and CDR2 is SVGAGI (reference sequence). CDR3 amino acids: CASRFSGGNSYNEQFF. The CDR3 region has the DNA TGTGCCAGCAGGTTTAGCGGGGGGAATTCCTACAATGAGCAGTTCTTC.

Judged by abundance, this clonotype is medium-sized (0.01 to 0.1%). The genes are TRBV2 and TRBJ1-1; a weak D match, TRBD1 (6 bases). The V end lost 4 bases, the J end lost 3 bases, and 15 bases lay between the germline ends. Germline CDR1 and CDR2: SNHLY and FYNNEI. This CDR3 has 15 residues. The CDR3 is CASSANQGFDTEAFF. CDR3 nucleotides: TGTGCCAGCAGTGCAAACCAGGGGTTTGACACTGAAGCTTTCTTT.

Comments on this clonotype: A read error is the likely source, as a far larger clone sits one nucleotide away. The J gene is TRBJ2-7, the V gene TRBV9, with D perhaps TRBD2 (6 bases). This CDR3 has 11 amino acids. The V end was cut by 7 bases, the J end by 7 bases, with 12 bases between. Germline V lookup: CDR1 SGDLS, CDR2 YYNGEE. This CDR3 is CASGGMKEQYF. DNA for the CDR3: TGTGCCAGCGGGGGGATGAAGGAGCAGTACTTC. Looking up the rest from reference TRBV9 and TRBJ2-7 gives the full variable domain: DSGVTQTPKHLITATGQRVTLRCSPRSGDLSVYWYQQSLDQGLQFLIQYYNGEERAKGNILERFSAQQFPDLHSELNLSSLELGDSALYFCASGGMKEQYFGPGTRLTVT.

This chain links TRBV11-2 with TRBJ2-7, with D uncertain. V was trimmed by 5 bases and J by 2 bases, leaving 7 bases between them. The CDR3 totals 12 residues. CDR1 SGHAT and CDR2 FQNNGV come from the germline V gene. The CDR3 region is CASSEGTYEQYF. CDR3 bases: TGTGCCAGCAGCGAAGGGACCTACGAGCAGTACTTC.

This clonotype was recorded a few times. The chain joins TRBV29-1 to TRBJ2-1; TRBD2 agrees at 14 bases. CDR1 is SQVTM and CDR2 is ANQGSEA in the germline V gene. With V trimmed by 1 base and J by 7 bases, 0 bases remained unmatched. The CDR3 is made up of 14 amino acids. CDR3 protein: CSVEGTSGGNEQFF. The CDR3 DNA reads as TGCAGCGTTGAAGGGACTAGCGGGGGGAATGAGCAGTTCTTC.

This clonotype is medium-sized. The V call is TRBV4-3, the J call TRBJ2-2; no clear D. The CDR3 consists of 12 residues. Germline CDR1 and CDR2: LGHNA and YSLEER. The ends were cut back, 2 bases at V and 2 bases at J, with 0 bases in the middle. The CDR3 DNA follows: TGCGCCAGCAGCCAAAACACCGGGGAGCTGTTTTTT. Its translation is CASSQNTGELFF.

This clonotype turned up a few times. This may arise from a read error, as a much more abundant clone is one base away. The chain joins TRBV2 to TRBJ2-1; D gene ambiguous. The CDR3 runs 14 residues. Germline V gives CDR1 SNHLY, CDR2 FYNNEI. With 3 bases removed from V and 3 bases from J, the gap between germline ends came to 9 bases. CDR3 nucleotides: TGTGCCAGCAGTGATAGGGTGGGCTACAATGAGCAGTTCTTC. Translating it yields CASSDRVGYNEQFF.

This clonotype is medium-sized. V and J are TRBV7-3 and TRBJ2-1; 7 nucleotides line up with TRBD1. Germline values: CDR1 SGHTA, CDR2 FQGTGA. This CDR3 region has 13 residues. V was clipped by 3 bases and J by 10 bases; unmatched bases: 6. The CDR3 DNA follows: TGTGCCAGCAGCTTGGGACAGCCATGGGAGCAGTTCTTC. As protein: CASSLGQPWEQFF.

In its sample, this clonotype is medium-sized. The chain employs TRBV2 and TRBJ2-3; possible D gene TRBD2, 5 bases. Deletions cut 4 bases from V and 0 bases from J, with 14 bases between. There are 16 residues in the CDR3. The germline CDR1 and CDR2 sequences are SNHLY and FYNNEI. The DNA for the CDR3 is TGTGCCAGCAGTGTGCAGCTGGGGAGTAGCACAGATACGCAGTATTTT. Amino acids: CASSVQLGSSTDTQYF.

This clonotype is medium-sized in the sample. This sequence joins TRBV27 and TRBJ1-1; D is unclear. V shed 8 bases and J shed 5 bases, with 21 bases lying between them. From germline, CDR1 is MNHEY and CDR2 SMNVEV (reference sequence). The CDR3 length is 15 residues. The CDR3 sequence is CASDHSMGSGTEAFF. Here the CDR3 DNA reads TGTGCCAGCGACCATTCTATGGGGTCGGGGACTGAAGCTTTCTTT.

This clonotype is classed as large (0.1 to 1%). J is TRBJ1-2 and V is TRBV2; tentative D call: TRBD1 (5 bases). The CDR3 spans 12 residues. V was cut by 8 bases and J by 2 bases, with 9 bases left in between. Germline CDR1 and CDR2: SNHLY and FYNNEI. The CDR3 DNA follows: TGTGCCAGCTTCGGGGCCAACTATGGCTACACCTTC. It is translated as CASFGANYGYTF.

In this sample, this clonotype turned up a few times. The rearrangement joins TRBV19 to TRBJ2-7; TRBD1 is a possible D gene (6 bases). The CDR3 loop spans 14 amino acids. The V end lost 1 base, the J end lost 2 bases, and 9 bases lay between the germline ends. Germline V gene sequence: CDR1 LNHDA, CDR2 SQIVND (reference sequence). CDR3 sequence (DNA): TGTGCCAGTAGTATAGTGAACAGGGCCTACGAGCAGTACTTC. It is translated as CASSIVNRAYEQYF.

This clonotype is categorized as medium-sized. The rearrangement joins TRBV9 to TRBJ2-7; D unresolved. CDR3 length: 14 amino acids. CDR1 is SGDLS and CDR2 is YYNGEE in the germline V gene. V was trimmed by 5 bases and J by 2 bases, leaving 14 bases between them. The CDR3 loop is CASSLGSSAYEQYF. The CDR3 DNA sequence: TGTGCCAGCAGTCTGGGCAGTTCAGCCTACGAGCAGTACTTC.

This clonotype is large in the sample. The genes are TRBV11-2 and TRBJ2-3; 10 positions agree with TRBD2. Germline V gives CDR1 SGHAT, CDR2 FQNNGV. V gave up 5 bases and J gave up 0 bases; unmatched junction bases: 2. The CDR3 covers 15 residues. CDR3 sequence: CASSRTSGSTDTQYF. The CDR3 nucleotides are TGTGCCAGCAGCCGGACTAGCGGTAGCACAGATACGCAGTATTTT.

About this clonotype: A much larger clone is a single base away; this may be a read error. The J gene is TRBJ2-3, the V gene TRBV5-4, with 16 bases aligning to TRBD2. The CDR3 totals 18 residues. Germline V gives CDR1 SGHNT, CDR2 YYREEE (reference sequence). The CDR3 sequence: CAGSGGTSGGASTDTQYF. The CDR3 nucleotides are TGTGCCGGCAGCGGAGGGACTAGCGGGGGGGCAAGCACAGATACGCAGTATTTT.

By sample share, this clonotype is medium-sized. The V and J genes are TRBV27 and TRBJ2-1, with TRBD1 identical over 9 bases. This CDR3 has 16 residues. The V gene end was trimmed by 5 bases and the J gene end by 6 bases; junction bases not matched to a gene: 11. Germline values: CDR1 MNHEY, CDR2 SMNVEV (reference sequence). Here the CDR3 reads CASSLQTGGISNEQFF. Written as DNA, the CDR3 is TGTGCCAGCAGTCTTCAGACAGGGGGGATTAGCAATGAGCAGTTCTTC.

This clonotype is medium-sized by share. The chain recombines TRBV7-3 with TRBJ2-1; no clear D. There are 13 residues in the CDR3. V dropped 4 bases and J dropped 0 bases, with 4 bases sitting between them. Germline loops: CDR1 SGHTA, CDR2 FQGTGA. The CDR3 protein is CASSYSSYNEQFF. In DNA, the CDR3 is TGTGCCAGCAGCTACAGCTCCTACAATGAGCAGTTCTTC.

This clonotype is labeled medium-sized. The chain combines TRBV2 with TRBJ1-1, with D unclear. CDR3 length equals 11 residues. Deletions cut 0 bases from V and 6 bases from J, with 2 bases between. Germline CDR1 reads SNHLY; CDR2 reads FYNNEI. Here the CDR3 reads CASSEAPEAFF. CDR3 nucleotide sequence: TGTGCCAGCAGTGAAGCCCCTGAAGCTTTCTTT.

The J gene is TRBJ2-4, the V gene TRBV20-1, with 7 nucleotides matching TRBD1. The CDR3 spans 14 residues. V shed 4 bases and J 7 bases; nucleotides not matched to a gene: 10. Germline assignment: CDR1 DFQATT and CDR2 SNEGSKA (reference sequence). The CDR3 sequence is CSATDSDRANIQYF. The CDR3 DNA reads TGCAGTGCTACAGATTCTGACAGGGCGAACATTCAGTACTTC.

Within the sample, this clonotype is medium-sized (0.01 to 0.1%). V usage is TRBV10-1 and J usage is TRBJ1-2, with a tentative D call TRBD1 (5 bases). The germline gives CDR1 WNHNN, CDR2 SYGVQD (reference sequence). The CDR3 is 14 residues long. V lost 6 bases, J lost 5 bases, and 16 bases lay in between. Here the CDR3 DNA reads TGCGCCAGCAGAGAGGATGACAGAGAGTATGGCTACACCTTC. Its protein product is CASREDDREYGYTF.

In its sample, this clonotype ranks as medium-sized. The chain uses TRBV6-2 or TRBV6-3 and TRBJ2-2, with TRBD1 identical over 12 bases. CDR3 length equals 16 residues. Losses at the gene ends were 1 base for V and 5 bases for J; bases not matched to a gene: 2. Germline CDR1 MNHEY, CDR2 SVGEGT. CDR3 in DNA: TGTGCCAGCAGTTACTGGGGACAGGGGGCGACCGGGGAGCTGTTTTTT. As protein: CASSYWGQGATGELFF.

This clonotype appeared a few times. This rearrangement joins TRBV20-1 to TRBJ2-1; D gene unclear. The V end lost 3 bases, the J end lost 8 bases, and 20 bases lay between the germline ends. Germline values: CDR1 DFQATT, CDR2 SNEGSKA (reference sequence). The CDR3 has 15 amino acids. The CDR3 DNA reads TGCAGTGCTAGCGGGTCCTTTACTCCTGGCGATGAGCAGTTCTTC. Protein sequence: CSASGSFTPGDEQFF.

V usage is TRBV27 and J usage is TRBJ2-7; 7 bases are shared with TRBD1. V shed 4 bases, J shed 2 bases, and the junction held 5 bases outside the gene matches. Germline V CDR1 and CDR2: MNHEY, SMNVEV (reference sequence). The CDR3 runs 14 residues. CDR3 nucleotide sequence: TGTGCCAGCAGTTACCGGGACAGCACCTACGAGCAGTACTTC. As protein: CASSYRDSTYEQYF.

This clonotype is termed medium-sized. This chain uses TRBV24-1 with TRBJ2-3, with D perhaps being TRBD1 or TRBD2 (7 bases each). Trimming removed 9 bases at V and 5 bases at J, with 14 bases between. Germline V CDR1 and CDR2: KGHDR, SFDVKD. CDR3 length equals 13 residues. The CDR3 DNA reads as TGTGCCACCGGGGAGGGGGCGGTAGATACGCAGTATTTT. Translation: CATGEGAVDTQYF.

By share of the sample, this clonotype is medium-sized. The rearrangement joins TRBV21-1 to TRBJ2-1; TRBD2, the D gene given by the table, was not confirmed from the DNA. TRBV21-1 is annotated as a pseudogene. The CDR3 runs 16 residues. CDR3 in amino acids: CASSRPGTSIPNEQFF. The CDR3 DNA is TGTGCCAGCAGCAGGCCCGGGACTAGCATTCCCAATGAGCAGTTCTTC.

The rearrangement joins TRBV29-1 to TRBJ2-1, with 13 bases that match TRBD2. The germline gives CDR1 SQVTM, CDR2 ANQGSEA. The V and J ends lost 1 base and 7 bases, in that order; junction bases with no gene match: 1. The CDR3 extends over 14 amino acids. The CDR3 nucleotides are TGCAGCGTTGAAGTGACTAGCGGGGGGAATGAGCAGTTCTTC. This sequence encodes CSVEVTSGGNEQFF.

Sample share makes this clonotype medium-sized. In DNA form, the CDR3 reads TGCGCCAGCAGCTTGGAGCCAGGCTCTGGAAACACCATATATTTT. Translated, it gives CASSLEPGSGNTIYF. This chain uses TRBV5-1 with TRBJ1-3, with D uncertain. The CDR3 spans 15 residues. Germline V gene data show CDR1 as SGHRS and CDR2 as YFSETQ. With 0 bases removed from V and 0 bases from J, the gap between germline ends came to 7 bases.

By share of the sample, this clonotype is medium-sized. This chain's CDR3 is CASSLGFSGGAAETQYF. The CDR3 DNA is TGTGCCAGCAGCTTAGGCTTTAGCGGGGGGGCCGCGGAGACCCAGTACTTC. V is TRBV7-2 and J is TRBJ2-5, with TRBD2 identical over 11 bases. V lost 1 base, J lost 5 bases, and 9 bases stayed unmatched. This CDR3 is built from 17 residues. Germline CDR1 and CDR2: SGHTA and FQGNSA.

This clonotype qualifies as medium-sized. V is TRBV9 and J is TRBJ1-2, with D unresolved. CDR1 and CDR2 from the germline V gene are SGDLS and YYNGEE. With 0 bases removed from V and 0 bases from J, the gap between germline ends came to 9 bases. This CDR3 region has 15 residues. DNA for the CDR3: TGTGCCAGCAGCGTAGGAGGGAGCCCTAACTATGGCTACACCTTC. Its translation is CASSVGGSPNYGYTF.